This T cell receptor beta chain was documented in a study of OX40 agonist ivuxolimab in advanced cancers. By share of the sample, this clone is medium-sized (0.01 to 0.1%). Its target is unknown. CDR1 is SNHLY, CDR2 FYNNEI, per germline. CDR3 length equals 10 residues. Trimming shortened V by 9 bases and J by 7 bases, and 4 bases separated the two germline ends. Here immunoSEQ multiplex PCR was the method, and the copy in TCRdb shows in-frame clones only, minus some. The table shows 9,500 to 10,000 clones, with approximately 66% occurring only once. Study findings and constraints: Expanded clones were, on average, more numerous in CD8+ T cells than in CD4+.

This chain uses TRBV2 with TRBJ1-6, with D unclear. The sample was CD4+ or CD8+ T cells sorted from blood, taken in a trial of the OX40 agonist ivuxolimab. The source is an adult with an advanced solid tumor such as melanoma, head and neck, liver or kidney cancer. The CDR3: CASGNSPLHF. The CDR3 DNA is TGTGCCAGTGGGAATTCACCCCTCCACTTT.